The rows below give T cell receptor beta chains drawn from one sample of a study of regulatory T cells in long-lasting Graves disease. TCRdb reanalysed the multiplex PCR reads using MiXCR and keeps one entry per CDR3 protein. The repertoire consists of fewer than 550,000 distinct CDR3 sequences, with around 16% occurring once and the leading ten covering 20% to 25%. This sample was also put to use in a study of T cells in Graves' hyperthyroidism and ophthalmopathy.

The sequencing used peripheral blood mononuclear cells (PBMCs), collected at new diagnosis, from a patient treated with antithyroid drugs. These receptors were obtained from a woman aged 35 to 60 with Graves disease. The CDR3 runs from the conserved cysteine through the conserved F or W. A D gene is named only where the DNA matches it firmly. Expanded clones get a size class; other rows say once, few or many, or leave the size out.

clone size	D gene	CDR3 length	V gene	J gene	CDR3 protein	CDR3 DNA
many	-	13	TRBV3-1	TRBJ1-1	CASSPRRNTEAFF	TGTGCCAGCAGCCCTAGAAGGAACACTGAAGCTTTCTTT
many	TRBD1	15	TRBV2	TRBJ1-6	CASTGQGDNNSPLHF	TGTGCCAGCACCGGGCAGGGGGATAATAATTCACCCCTCCACTTT
-	-	16	TRBV5-5	TRBJ2-5	CASSHPTGGGQETQYF	TGTGCCAGCAGCCACCCTACAGGGGGGGGGCAAGAGACCCAGTACTTC
few	-	12	TRBV19	TRBJ1-2	CASSGGRIGYTF	TGTGCCAGTAGTGGGGGGCGCATCGGCTACACCTTC
many	-	15	TRBV3-1	TRBJ1-6	CASSQSSKTNSPLHF	TGTGCCAGCAGCCAAAGCAGTAAGACCAATTCACCCCTCCACTTT
many	-	14	TRBV5-1	TRBJ1-1	CASSLVGLGTEAFF	TGCGCCAGCAGCTTGGTAGGATTAGGGACTGAAGCTTTCTTT
-	-	15	TRBV7-9	TRBJ1-4	CASSDLWERSEKLFF	TGTGCCAGCAGCGACCTTTGGGAGAGAAGCGAAAAACTGTTTTTT
-	-	15	TRBV30	TRBJ1-1	CAWSVFRRLNTEAFF	TGTGCCTGGAGTGTATTCCGGCGGTTGAACACTGAAGCTTTCTTT
many	-	14	TRBV7-9	TRBJ1-5	CASSSPEGGQPQHF	TGTGCCAGCAGCTCCCCGGAGGGGGGACAGCCCCAGCATTTT
many	TRBD2	15	TRBV3-1	TRBJ2-1	CASSQTAGGAGEQFF	TGTGCCAGCAGCCAGACAGCGGGGGGGGCTGGGGAGCAGTTCTTC
many	-	16	TRBV3-1	TRBJ2-5	CASSQVGGMGQETQYF	TGTGCCAGCAGCCAAGTAGGGGGGATGGGTCAAGAGACCCAGTACTTC
many	-	13	TRBV6-1	TRBJ1-1	CASSEGVPTEAFF	TGTGCCAGCAGTGAGGGTGTCCCCACTGAAGCTTTCTTT
many	-	15	TRBV2	TRBJ2-3	CASSKSSVRSDTQYF	TGTGCCAGCAGTAAATCTAGCGTTAGGTCAGATACGCAGTATTTT
few	TRBD1	19	TRBV11-2	TRBJ1-4	CASSLRGQGSSEANEKLFF	TGTGCCAGCAGCTTAAGGGGACAGGGGTCTTCGGAGGCTAATGAAAAACTGTTTTTT
few	TRBD2	16	TRBV6-9	TRBJ2-1	CASSYSKLGTSGEQFF	TGTGCCAGCAGTTACTCTAAATTGGGAACTAGCGGCGAGCAGTTCTTC
many	-	16	TRBV18	TRBJ1-1	CASSPRAVEANTEAFF	TGTGCCAGCTCACCAAGGGCAGTAGAGGCGAACACTGAAGCTTTCTTT
many	-	12	TRBV12-3/TRBV12-4	TRBJ1-5	CASSFYNQPQHF	TGTGCCAGCAGTTTTTACAATCAGCCCCAGCATTTT
many	-	13	TRBV20-1	TRBJ2-7	CSAIHSGRNEQYF	TGCAGTGCTATCCACTCTGGGAGGAACGAGCAGTACTTC
-	TRBD1	17	TRBV11-2	TRBJ1-6	CASSLEGSGQGNSPLHF	TGTGCCAGCAGCTTAGAGGGCTCCGGACAGGGGAATTCACCCCTCCACTTT
many	-	14	TRBV2	TRBJ1-6	CASREDGYNSPLHF	TGTGCCAGCAGGGAGGACGGTTACAATTCACCCCTCCACTTT
few	-	13	TRBV7-2	TRBJ2-2	CASSTVNTGELFF	TGTGCCAGCAGCACGGTCAACACCGGGGAGCTGTTTTTT